This TCR beta chain was sequenced during a study of identical twins (dated by TCRdb to 2016 to 2017). Broadly, across the study: The study deep-sequenced TCR alpha and beta repertoires from monozygotic twins, unrelated adults of various ages and cord blood to test whether fetal clonotypes persist. Replicate twin experiments were performed at different times using different library preparation protocols to rule out contamination. Study-wide findings and limitations: Abundant cord blood beta clonotypes carried fewer insertions; young adult naive repertoires showed a weaker similar trend, while memory repertoires showed none. Recombination models systematically underestimated out-of-frame TCR alpha sharing in monozygotic twins but agreed with sharing between unrelated individuals. Out-of-frame TCR alpha sequences shared between twins showed an excess of low generation-probability sequences compared with coincidental sharing between unrelated individuals. Zero-insertion analyses could be partly confounded by invariant T cells such as MAIT and iNKT, although diverse VJ usage argued against such confounding for most clonotypes. Because the same donors could not be followed over many years, the conclusions depended on cross-sectional statistical analysis. The excess sharing between twins in beta out-of-frame sequences was weaker because fewer shared sequences reduced the signal-to-noise ratio.

Library creation used 5' RACE. The reads were generated on an Illumina HiSeq 2000. A universal primer binding site was added through template switching, and the final cDNA carried a unique molecular identifier so that TCR cDNA molecules could be counted accurately. Specific primers in the conserved constant-segment region were used to synthesize first-strand cDNA for the TCR alpha and beta chains. To control for contamination, every cDNA library was double barcoded, receiving both a SMART-Mk sample barcode and Illumina barcodes. Two successive PCR steps introduced TruSeq adapter sequences along with Illumina sample barcodes. The TCR alpha and beta cDNA libraries were sequenced on the Illumina HiSeq platform using custom primers. For the original study's pipeline: MiGEC was used to process raw reads and extract unique molecular identifiers, and MiXCR was used to find CDR3 positions. For each individual, recombination models were inferred using an EM algorithm with the repgenHMM and IGoR tools. Shared clonotype analysis was performed with the tcR package in R, normalizing sharing by the product of cloneset sizes. To study raw recombination without the effects of thymic and clonal selection, out-of-frame nonproductive sequences were analyzed. TCRdb reanalyzed the raw reads on its own, using fastp at Q25 for trimming and MiXCR for clone calling, and kept in-frame beta chains. When rows share a CDR3 protein, they turn into one entry using the most common DNA and genes. TCRdb's processing, not the authors', yielded these V and J calls. In all, the sample holds 1.5 million to 2 million distinct CDR3 sequences, and under 35% of those were seen once. The ten largest account for about 0.27% of the sample.

Every donor was a healthy Caucasian. Including the terminal cysteine and phenylalanine, the CDR3 comprises 16 residues. The sequence is cut down to CDR3 DNA, 48 bases in frame from base 1. CDR1 is given as SNHLY and CDR2 as FYNNEI, both from the germline V gene. V ends up 5 bases short and J 0 bases short, with an unmatched junction base count of 7. Ten or more counts support this clonotype. The antigen this receptor binds is unknown. Base qualities were left out, and no much larger clone turns up one base away. The sample consisted of cord blood. The chain links TRBV2 with TRBJ2-7; 10 nucleotides in the junction match TRBD2. The sequence came from a newborn girl in good health. The CDR3 sequence is CASSKLAGVFSYEQYF. The DNA sequence is as follows: TGTGCCAGCAGTAAGCTAGCGGGAGTTTTCTCCTACGAGCAGTACTTC.